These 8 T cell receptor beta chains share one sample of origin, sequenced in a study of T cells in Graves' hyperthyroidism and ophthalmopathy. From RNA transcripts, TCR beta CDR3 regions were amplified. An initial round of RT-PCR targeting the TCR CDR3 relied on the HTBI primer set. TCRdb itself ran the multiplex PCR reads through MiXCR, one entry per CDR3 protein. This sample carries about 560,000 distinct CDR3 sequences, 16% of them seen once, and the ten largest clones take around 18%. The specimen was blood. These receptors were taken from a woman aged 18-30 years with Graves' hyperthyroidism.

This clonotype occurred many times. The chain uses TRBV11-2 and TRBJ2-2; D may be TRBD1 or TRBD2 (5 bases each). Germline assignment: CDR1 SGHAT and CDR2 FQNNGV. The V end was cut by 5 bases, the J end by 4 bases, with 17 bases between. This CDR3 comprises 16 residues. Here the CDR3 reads CASSRIRDPGTGELFF. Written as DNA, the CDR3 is TGTGCCAGCAGCCGTATCCGGGACCCGGGCACCGGGGAGCTGTTTTTT.

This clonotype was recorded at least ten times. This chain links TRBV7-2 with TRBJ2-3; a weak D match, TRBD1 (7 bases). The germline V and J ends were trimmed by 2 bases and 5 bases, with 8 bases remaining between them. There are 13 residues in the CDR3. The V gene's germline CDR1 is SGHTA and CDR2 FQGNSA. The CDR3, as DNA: TGTGCCAGCAGCTTACAGGGGGGAGATACGCAGTATTTT. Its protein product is CASSLQGGDTQYF.

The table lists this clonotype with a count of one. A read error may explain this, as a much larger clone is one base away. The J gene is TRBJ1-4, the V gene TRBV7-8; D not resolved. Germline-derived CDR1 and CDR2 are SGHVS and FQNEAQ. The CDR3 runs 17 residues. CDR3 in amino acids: CASSLETWPRQYENLFF. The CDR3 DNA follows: TGTGCCAGCAGCTTAGAGACCTGGCCTCGGCAGTACGAAAATCTGTTTTTT.

CDR3 sequence reads: CASSEYFSTDTQYF. Here the CDR3 DNA reads TGTGCCAGCAGTGAATATTTTAGCACAGATACGCAGTATTTT. This chain joins TRBV25-1 and TRBJ2-3, with no clear D. Germline V lookup: CDR1 MGHDK, CDR2 SYGVNS. Trimming left V 0 bases short and J 0 bases short, with 4 bases between. The CDR3 contains 14 residues.

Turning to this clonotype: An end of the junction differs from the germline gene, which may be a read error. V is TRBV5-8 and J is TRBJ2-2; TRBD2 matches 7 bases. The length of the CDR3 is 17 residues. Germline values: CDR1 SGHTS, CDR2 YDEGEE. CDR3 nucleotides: TGTGCCAGCAGCCCTCGGCGGGGACTAAGAGGGACCGGGGAACTGTTTTTT. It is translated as CASSPRRGLRGTGELFF.

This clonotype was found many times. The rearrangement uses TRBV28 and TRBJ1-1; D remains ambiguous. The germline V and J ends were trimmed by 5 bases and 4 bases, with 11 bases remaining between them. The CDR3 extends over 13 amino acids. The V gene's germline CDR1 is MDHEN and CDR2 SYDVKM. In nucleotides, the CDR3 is TGTGCCAGCAGTCCCCAGGTAACCACTGAAGCTTTCTTT. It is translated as CASSPQVTTEAFF.

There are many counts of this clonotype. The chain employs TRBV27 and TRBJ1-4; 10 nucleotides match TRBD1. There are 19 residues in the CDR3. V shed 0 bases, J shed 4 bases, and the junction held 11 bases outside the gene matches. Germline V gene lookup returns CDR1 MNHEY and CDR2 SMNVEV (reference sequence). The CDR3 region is CASSLSRRTGGTYNEKLFF. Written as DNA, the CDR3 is TGTGCCAGCAGTTTATCCCGCAGGACAGGGGGGACCTATAATGAAAAACTGTTTTTT.

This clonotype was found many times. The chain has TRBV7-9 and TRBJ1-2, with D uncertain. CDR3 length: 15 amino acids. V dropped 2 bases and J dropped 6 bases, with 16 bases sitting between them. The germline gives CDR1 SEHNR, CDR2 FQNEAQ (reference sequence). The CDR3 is CASSLSHSGRDGYTF. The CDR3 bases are TGTGCCAGCAGCTTATCTCATAGCGGCCGGGATGGCTACACCTTC.